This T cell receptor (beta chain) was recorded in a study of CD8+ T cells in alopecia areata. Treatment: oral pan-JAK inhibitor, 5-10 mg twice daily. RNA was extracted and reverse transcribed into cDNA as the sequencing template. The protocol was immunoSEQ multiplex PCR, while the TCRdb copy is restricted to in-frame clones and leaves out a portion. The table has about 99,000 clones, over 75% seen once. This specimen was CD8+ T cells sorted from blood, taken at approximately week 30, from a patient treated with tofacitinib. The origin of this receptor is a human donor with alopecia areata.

CDR3 coding DNA: TGTGCCAGCAGTTACTCTCAATATCAGCCCCAGCATTTT. Translated, it gives CASSYSQYQPQHF. The chain is built from TRBV6-5 and TRBJ1-5; no clear D. This CDR3 contains 13 residues. V was trimmed by 0 bases and J by 5 bases, leaving 5 bases between them. Germline V CDR1 and CDR2: MNHEY, SVGAGI.